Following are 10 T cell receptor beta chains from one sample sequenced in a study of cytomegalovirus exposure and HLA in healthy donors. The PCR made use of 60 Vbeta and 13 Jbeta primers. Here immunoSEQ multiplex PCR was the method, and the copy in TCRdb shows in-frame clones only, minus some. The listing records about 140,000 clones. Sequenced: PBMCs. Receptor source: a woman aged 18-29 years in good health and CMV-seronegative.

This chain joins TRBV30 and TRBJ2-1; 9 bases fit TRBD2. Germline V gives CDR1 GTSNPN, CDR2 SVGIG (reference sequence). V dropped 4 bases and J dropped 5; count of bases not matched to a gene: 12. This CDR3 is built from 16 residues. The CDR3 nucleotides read TGTGCCTGGACCCTCCCGACTAGCGGCCGCCACAATGAGCAGTTCTTC. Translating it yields CAWTLPTSGRHNEQFF.

CDR3 region: CASSPLGGLGEKLFF. CDR3 nucleotide sequence: TGTGCCAGCAGCCCCCTGGGGGGTTTGGGTGAAAAACTGTTTTTT. The chain uses TRBV7-9 and TRBJ1-4; possible D gene TRBD1, 5 bases. Trimming cost V 5 bases and J 7 bases, with 17 bases left between them. Germline assignment: CDR1 SEHNR and CDR2 FQNEAQ (reference sequence). The CDR3 loop spans 15 amino acids.

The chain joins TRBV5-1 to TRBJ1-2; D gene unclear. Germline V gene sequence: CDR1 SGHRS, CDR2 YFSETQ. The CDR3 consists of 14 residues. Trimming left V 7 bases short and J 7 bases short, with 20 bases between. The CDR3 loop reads CASLPIAPLCGYTF. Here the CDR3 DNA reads TGCGCCAGCCTCCCCATCGCGCCCCTATGTGGCTACACCTTC.

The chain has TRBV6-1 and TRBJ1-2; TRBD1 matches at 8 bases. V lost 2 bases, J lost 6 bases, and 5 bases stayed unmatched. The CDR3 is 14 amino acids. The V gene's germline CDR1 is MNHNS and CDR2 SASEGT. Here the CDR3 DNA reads TGTGCCAGCAGTGAACTCTACAGGGGGAATGGCTACACCTTC. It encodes CASSELYRGNGYTF.

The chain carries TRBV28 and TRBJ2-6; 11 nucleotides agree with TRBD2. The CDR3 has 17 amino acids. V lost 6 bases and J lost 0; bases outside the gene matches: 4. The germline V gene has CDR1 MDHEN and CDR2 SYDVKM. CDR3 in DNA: TGTGCCAGCAGCATAGCGGGAGGGGGCTCTGGGGCCAACGTCCTGACTTTC. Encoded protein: CASSIAGGGSGANVLTF.

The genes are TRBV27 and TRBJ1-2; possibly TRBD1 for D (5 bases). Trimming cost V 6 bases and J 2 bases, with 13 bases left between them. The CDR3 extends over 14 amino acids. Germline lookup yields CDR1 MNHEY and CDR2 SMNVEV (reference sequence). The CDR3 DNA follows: TGTGCCAGCAGCCCCGGGGGACCCAACTATGGCTACACCTTC. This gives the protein CASSPGGPNYGYTF.

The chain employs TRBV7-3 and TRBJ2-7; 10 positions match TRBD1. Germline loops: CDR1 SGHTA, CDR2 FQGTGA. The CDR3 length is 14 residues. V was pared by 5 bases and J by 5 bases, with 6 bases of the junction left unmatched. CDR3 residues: CASSTTGGADEQYF. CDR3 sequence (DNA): TGTGCCAGCAGCACGACAGGGGGCGCGGACGAGCAGTACTTC.

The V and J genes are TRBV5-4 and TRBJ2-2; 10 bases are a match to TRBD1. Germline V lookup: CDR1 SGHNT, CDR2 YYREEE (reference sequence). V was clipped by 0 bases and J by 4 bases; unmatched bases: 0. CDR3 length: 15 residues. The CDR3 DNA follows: TGTGCCAGCAGCTTGGGACAGGGGGCCACCGGGGAGCTGTTTTTT. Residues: CASSLGQGATGELFF.

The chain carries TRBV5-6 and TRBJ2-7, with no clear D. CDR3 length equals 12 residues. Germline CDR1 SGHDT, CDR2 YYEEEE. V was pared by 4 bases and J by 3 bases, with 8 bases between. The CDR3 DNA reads TGTGCCAGCAGCACATTGAACTACGAGCAGTACTTC. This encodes CASSTLNYEQYF.

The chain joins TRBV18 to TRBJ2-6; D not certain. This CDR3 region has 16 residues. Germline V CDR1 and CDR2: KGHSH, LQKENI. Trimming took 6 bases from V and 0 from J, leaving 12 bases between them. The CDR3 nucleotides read TGTGCCAGCTCGCCGGTCACTGCCTCTGGGGCCAACGTCCTGACTTTC. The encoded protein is CASSPVTASGANVLTF.